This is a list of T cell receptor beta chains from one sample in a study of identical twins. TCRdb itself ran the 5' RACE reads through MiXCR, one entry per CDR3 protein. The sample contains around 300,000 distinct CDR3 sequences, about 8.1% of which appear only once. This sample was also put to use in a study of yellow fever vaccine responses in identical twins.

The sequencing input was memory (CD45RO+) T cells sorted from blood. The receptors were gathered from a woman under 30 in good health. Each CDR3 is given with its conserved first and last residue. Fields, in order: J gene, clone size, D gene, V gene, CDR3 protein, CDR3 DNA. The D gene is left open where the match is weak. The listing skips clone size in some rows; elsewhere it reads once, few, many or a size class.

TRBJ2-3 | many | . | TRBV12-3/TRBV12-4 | CASSSHLDSTDTQYF | TGTGCCAGCAGTTCGCATCTAGACTCTACAGATACGCAGTATTTT
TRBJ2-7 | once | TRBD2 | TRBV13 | CASSRAGGAYEQYF | TGTGCCAGCAGCCGAGCGGGAGGTGCCTACGAGCAGTACTTC
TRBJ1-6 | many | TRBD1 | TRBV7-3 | CASSSRDRGSPLHF | TGTGCCAGCAGCTCCCGGGACAGGGGTTCACCCCTCCACTTT
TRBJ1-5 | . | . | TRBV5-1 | CASSSEPGGGDGYSNQPQHF | TGCGCCAGCAGCTCCGAACCGGGAGGGGGTGATGGTTATAGCAATCAGCCCCAGCATTTT
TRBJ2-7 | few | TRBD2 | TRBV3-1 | CASSQRTSGRSEQYF | TGTGCCAGCAGCCAACGGACTAGCGGGAGAAGCGAGCAGTACTTC
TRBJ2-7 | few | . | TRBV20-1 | CSALQGGDLDEQYF | TGCAGTGCATTACAGGGGGGGGATCTTGACGAGCAGTACTTC
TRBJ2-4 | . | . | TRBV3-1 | CASSQGVLTTKNIQYF | TGTGCCAGCAGCCAAGGCGTGCTTACTACCAAAAACATTCAGTACTTC
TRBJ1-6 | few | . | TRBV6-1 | CASSEAGGDSPLHF | TGTGCCAGCAGTGAAGCAGGGGGGGATTCACCCCTCCACTTT
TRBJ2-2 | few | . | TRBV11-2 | CASSYSGTFLGNTGELFF | TGTGCCAGCAGCTACTCCGGGACATTCCTAGGAAACACCGGGGAGCTGTTTTTT
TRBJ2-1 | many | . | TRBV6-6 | CASSYYPNYNEQFF | TGTGCCAGCAGTTACTACCCAAACTACAATGAGCAGTTCTTC
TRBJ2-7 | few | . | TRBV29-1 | CSVEDRRRGYEQYF | TGCAGCGTTGAAGATCGTCGTCGGGGCTACGAGCAGTACTTC
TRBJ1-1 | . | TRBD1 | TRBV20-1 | CSASLGGVDTEAFF | TGCAGTGCTAGCTTAGGGGGCGTGGACACTGAAGCTTTCTTT
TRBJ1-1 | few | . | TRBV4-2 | CASSQDLWSNTEAFF | TGTGCCAGCAGCCAAGATCTTTGGAGTAACACTGAAGCTTTCTTT
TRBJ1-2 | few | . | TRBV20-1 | CSARERDYGYTF | TGCAGTGCTAGAGAGAGAGACTATGGCTACACCTTC
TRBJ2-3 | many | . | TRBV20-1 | CSARVLLTPTDTQYF | TGCAGTGCTAGAGTCCTCCTAACCCCCACAGATACGCAGTATTTT
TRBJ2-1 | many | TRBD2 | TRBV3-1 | CASSQVFSGLAGGEQFF | TGTGCCAGCAGCCAAGTTTTCTCGGGACTAGCGGGAGGTGAGCAGTTCTTC
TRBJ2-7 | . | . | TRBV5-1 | CASSPGPTGYEQYF | TGCGCCAGCAGCCCGGGCCCAACCGGCTACGAGCAGTACTTC
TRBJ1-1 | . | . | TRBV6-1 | CASTYGGTDTEAFF | TGTGCCAGCACGTACGGGGGAACGGACACTGAAGCTTTCTTT